This is a list of T cell receptor beta chains from one sample in a study of blood T cell repertoires in COVID-19. TCRdb keeps only in-frame clones here, not all; method: immunoSEQ multiplex PCR. Here the sample spans almost 45,000 clones, approximately 70% being singletons. The source material was peripheral blood. The receptors derive from a man at least 80 years old with acute or convalescent COVID-19. The CDR3 runs from the conserved cysteine through the conserved F or W. A D gene is named only where the DNA matches it firmly. Not all rows give a size; the values are once, few, many and, for expanded clones, a class.

J gene: TRBJ1-2; V gene: TRBV2; D gene: .; clone size: .; CDR3 DNA: TGTGCCAGCAAAAGGGGCGATTATGGCTACACCTTC; CDR3 protein: CASKRGDYGYTF
J gene: TRBJ1-2; V gene: TRBV5-5; D gene: TRBD1; clone size: .; CDR3 DNA: TGTGCCAGCAGCTTCCTCGGATCGGACAGGCGTTTTGGCTACACCTTC; CDR3 protein: CASSFLGSDRRFGYTF
J gene: TRBJ2-7; V gene: TRBV7-9; D gene: TRBD1; clone size: .; CDR3 DNA: TGTGCCAGCAGCCTCGGGACAGGGCTTTGGGGGGACGAGCAGTACTTC; CDR3 protein: CASSLGTGLWGDEQYF
J gene: TRBJ2-7; V gene: TRBV7-9; D gene: TRBD1; clone size: .; CDR3 DNA: TGTGCCAGCTCAACGGACAGGGTTGGCGAGCAGTACTTC; CDR3 protein: CASSTDRVGEQYF
J gene: TRBJ2-1; V gene: TRBV5-1; D gene: .; clone size: .; CDR3 DNA: TGCGCCAGCAGCTTCCGCGGGGATTACAATGAGCAGTTCTTC; CDR3 protein: CASSFRGDYNEQFF
J gene: TRBJ2-6; V gene: TRBV18; D gene: .; clone size: few; CDR3 DNA: TGTGCCAGCCGCGGTTATGTGGGCAACGTCCTGACTTTC; CDR3 protein: CASRGYVGNVLTF
J gene: TRBJ1-1; V gene: TRBV5-1; D gene: TRBD1; clone size: few; CDR3 DNA: TGCGCCAGCAGCTTGGGCCGCAACGACAGGGGGGCCAATTTTAACACTGAAGCTTTCTTT; CDR3 protein: CASSLGRNDRGANFNTEAFF
J gene: TRBJ2-3; V gene: TRBV6-2/TRBV6-3; D gene: TRBD2; clone size: .; CDR3 DNA: TGTGCCAGCAGTTACCCTGGACTAGCGGGACGCACAGATACGCAGTATTTT; CDR3 protein: CASSYPGLAGRTDTQYF
J gene: TRBJ2-7; V gene: TRBV6-2/TRBV6-3; D gene: TRBD2; clone size: .; CDR3 DNA: TGTGCCAGCAGTTACTCTAGCGGGAGAAAGTACGAGCAGTACTTC; CDR3 protein: CASSYSSGRKYEQYF
J gene: TRBJ2-7; V gene: TRBV28; D gene: TRBD2; clone size: medium-sized; CDR3 DNA: TGTGCCAGCAGTTTATCCGGGACTAGTAACGAGCAGTACTTC; CDR3 protein: CASSLSGTSNEQYF
J gene: TRBJ2-1; V gene: TRBV7-2; D gene: .; clone size: .; CDR3 DNA: TGTGCCAGCAGCTTCTCTGAGGTGAATGAGCAGTTCTTC; CDR3 protein: CASSFSEVNEQFF
J gene: TRBJ2-3; V gene: TRBV30; D gene: TRBD1; clone size: .; CDR3 DNA: TGTGCCTGGAGTGGGACAGGTTCAGATACGCAGTATTTT; CDR3 protein: CAWSGTGSDTQYF
J gene: TRBJ2-7; V gene: TRBV28; D gene: .; clone size: .; CDR3 DNA: TGTGCCAGCAGCCGGGACTTGTTGAGCGAGCAGTACTTC; CDR3 protein: CASSRDLLSEQYF
J gene: TRBJ2-1; V gene: TRBV6-5; D gene: .; clone size: .; CDR3 DNA: TGTGCCAGCAGTTACGGGAGGTCCTACAATGAGCAGTTCTTC; CDR3 protein: CASSYGRSYNEQFF
J gene: TRBJ2-1; V gene: TRBV6-1; D gene: TRBD1; clone size: .; CDR3 DNA: TGTGCCAGCAGTGAAACGGGACAGGCAGGGAATGAGCAGTTCTTC; CDR3 protein: CASSETGQAGNEQFF
J gene: TRBJ2-6; V gene: TRBV19; D gene: TRBD1; clone size: .; CDR3 DNA: TGTGCCAGTAGTATTTGGGGGACAGGGGTCTTCTCTGGGGCCAACGTCCTGACTTTC; CDR3 protein: CASSIWGTGVFSGANVLTF
J gene: TRBJ2-5; V gene: TRBV5-5; D gene: TRBD1; clone size: .; CDR3 DNA: TGTGCCAGCAGCAGATTGGACAGGGAAGAGACCCAGTACTTC; CDR3 protein: CASSRLDREETQYF
J gene: TRBJ2-1; V gene: TRBV19; D gene: TRBD2; clone size: .; CDR3 DNA: TGTGCCAGTAGCGATCAGGGACTAGCGGGAGGAAATGAGCAGTTCTTC; CDR3 protein: CASSDQGLAGGNEQFF
J gene: TRBJ2-2; V gene: TRBV10-2; D gene: .; clone size: .; CDR3 DNA: TGCGCCAGCACGAAGGACAGAGTGGCGAACACCGGGGAGCTGTTTTTT; CDR3 protein: CASTKDRVANTGELFF
J gene: TRBJ2-1; V gene: TRBV28; D gene: .; clone size: .; CDR3 DNA: TGTGCCAGCAGTTTGGACTCCCCCCCCGAGCAGTTCTTC; CDR3 protein: CASSLDSPPEQFF
J gene: TRBJ2-3; V gene: TRBV4-3; D gene: TRBD2; clone size: many; CDR3 DNA: TGCGCCAGCAGCCAAGATCAGCGGGAGAGCACAGATACGCAGTATTTT; CDR3 protein: CASSQDQRESTDTQYF
J gene: TRBJ1-5; V gene: TRBV30; D gene: .; clone size: .; CDR3 DNA: TGTGCCTGGAGCCCTTACCAGGGCAATCAGCCCCAGCATTTT; CDR3 protein: CAWSPYQGNQPQHF
J gene: TRBJ2-5; V gene: TRBV6-4; D gene: .; clone size: few; CDR3 DNA: TGTGCCAGCAGGCGGTTAACGGCGGAGGTCAGTGAGACCCAGTACTTC; CDR3 protein: CASRRLTAEVSETQYF
J gene: TRBJ2-2; V gene: TRBV11-2; D gene: .; clone size: .; CDR3 DNA: TGTGCCAGCAGCTCCCCCCGGGGAGGGGAGCTGTTTTTT; CDR3 protein: CASSSPRGGELFF
J gene: TRBJ1-1; V gene: TRBV5-4; D gene: TRBD1; clone size: .; CDR3 DNA: TGTGCCAGCAGCTCGACAGGGGGCAGGAACACTGAAGCTTTCTTT; CDR3 protein: CASSSTGGRNTEAFF
J gene: TRBJ2-4; V gene: TRBV29-1; D gene: .; clone size: .; CDR3 DNA: TGCAGCGTTGCTCCTGGAGGGGCCAAAAACATTCAGTACTTC; CDR3 protein: CSVAPGGAKNIQYF
J gene: TRBJ2-5; V gene: TRBV5-1; D gene: TRBD2; clone size: .; CDR3 DNA: TGCGCCAGCAGCCTCCGTGGAGCGGGAGTGGAGACCCAGTACTTC; CDR3 protein: CASSLRGAGVETQYF
J gene: TRBJ2-7; V gene: TRBV6-2/TRBV6-3; D gene: .; clone size: .; CDR3 DNA: TGTGCCAGCAGTTACTCAGCCAGCGGTCCGACAAGGGAGCAGTACTTC; CDR3 protein: CASSYSASGPTREQYF
J gene: TRBJ2-3; V gene: TRBV11-2; D gene: TRBD2; clone size: .; CDR3 DNA: TGTGCCAGCAGCTTACTGACTAGCGGACCATCCGATACGCAGTATTTT; CDR3 protein: CASSLLTSGPSDTQYF
J gene: TRBJ1-5; V gene: TRBV27; D gene: .; clone size: .; CDR3 DNA: TGTGCCCGGATGGGCCGGGGAGGGGGATATCAGCCCCAGCATTTT; CDR3 protein: CARMGRGGGYQPQHF
J gene: TRBJ2-4; V gene: TRBV7-2; D gene: TRBD2; clone size: .; CDR3 DNA: TGTGCCAGCAGCTTAGTCCCTAGCGGGAGGGTCAAAAACATTCAGTACTTC; CDR3 protein: CASSLVPSGRVKNIQYF
J gene: TRBJ1-1; V gene: TRBV3-1/TRBV3-2; D gene: .; clone size: .; CDR3 DNA: TGTGCCAGCAGCCAAACAGGTTCTGAAGCTTTCTTT; CDR3 protein: CASSQTGSEAFF
J gene: TRBJ1-2; V gene: TRBV7-2; D gene: TRBD1; clone size: .; CDR3 DNA: TGTGCCAGCAGCCCGGACAGGAGTGGAAACTATGGCTACACCTTC; CDR3 protein: CASSPDRSGNYGYTF
J gene: TRBJ2-1; V gene: TRBV14; D gene: TRBD2; clone size: .; CDR3 DNA: TGTGCCAGCAGCCCCATAGCGGGAGTTAACTACAATGAGCAGTTCTTC; CDR3 protein: CASSPIAGVNYNEQFF
J gene: TRBJ2-1; V gene: TRBV7-3; D gene: TRBD2; clone size: .; CDR3 DNA: TGTGCCAGCAGCTTAATGAGGCTAGCGGGAGATACTGAGCAGTTCTTC; CDR3 protein: CASSLMRLAGDTEQFF
J gene: TRBJ2-1; V gene: TRBV11-3; D gene: TRBD2; clone size: .; CDR3 DNA: TGTGCCAGCAGCTTCACTAGCGGGAGCTACAATGAGCAGTTCTTC; CDR3 protein: CASSFTSGSYNEQFF
J gene: TRBJ2-5; V gene: TRBV5-6; D gene: .; clone size: .; CDR3 DNA: TGTGCCAGCAGCTTTACGAAGGGAGCCCAGTACTTC; CDR3 protein: CASSFTKGAQYF
J gene: TRBJ2-2; V gene: TRBV4-3; D gene: TRBD2; clone size: .; CDR3 DNA: TGCGCCAGCAGCCATCCAGCCCGGACTAGCGGGAGACTCGGGGAGCTGTTTTTT; CDR3 protein: CASSHPARTSGRLGELFF
J gene: TRBJ2-1; V gene: TRBV7-2; D gene: .; clone size: once; CDR3 DNA: TGTGCCAGCAGCCTGACTAGGAATGAGCAGTTCTTC; CDR3 protein: CASSLTRNEQFF
J gene: TRBJ1-4; V gene: TRBV7-9; D gene: .; clone size: few; CDR3 DNA: TGTGCCAGCAGCTTCGCAGGGGCGAATGAAAAACTGTTTTTT; CDR3 protein: CASSFAGANEKLFF
J gene: TRBJ1-6; V gene: TRBV10-3; D gene: TRBD1; clone size: many; CDR3 DNA: TGTGCCATCAGTAGAGGACAGGATAATTCACCCCTCCACTTT; CDR3 protein: CAISRGQDNSPLHF
J gene: TRBJ1-2; V gene: TRBV18; D gene: .; clone size: .; CDR3 DNA: TGTGCCAGCTCACCAAGACAGCTACTAACAGCTGATAACTATGGCTACACCTTC; CDR3 protein: CASSPRQLLTADNYGYTF
J gene: TRBJ1-3; V gene: TRBV18; D gene: TRBD1; clone size: once; CDR3 DNA: TGTGCCAGCTCACCGGCTGTGAGACAGGGGGTCGCTGGAAACACCATATATTTT; CDR3 protein: CASSPAVRQGVAGNTIYF
J gene: TRBJ2-3; V gene: TRBV4-2; D gene: .; clone size: .; CDR3 DNA: TGTGCCAGCAGCCTAAGAGGTTCCAGCGGGTATAGCACAGATACGCAGTATTTT; CDR3 protein: CASSLRGSSGYSTDTQYF